The 29 T cell receptor beta chains reported below all come from one sample, sequenced in a study of Ad26.COV2.S vaccination and SARS-CoV-2 variants. Treatment specified: about 20 received Ad26.COV2.S at low or high dose, single or two shots; roughly five received placebo; per-sample allocation not given. Samples were taken on day 63 after the first vaccine or placebo injection. The assay was immunoSEQ multiplex PCR, and TCRdb's table has in-frame clones only and misses some. The table shows 250,000 or so clones, with approximately 88% occurring only once. Sequenced material: peripheral blood, taken in a trial of Ad26.COV2.S vaccine versus placebo. These receptors were collected from a person aged 18-60 years who received the Ad26.COV2.S COVID-19 vaccine or a placebo.

The chain has TRBV2 and TRBJ1-4; no clear D gene. The CDR3 sequence is 16 residues long. Trimming removed 2 bases at V and 4 bases at J, with 14 bases between. The V gene's germline CDR1 is SNHLY and CDR2 FYNNEI. In DNA form, the CDR3 reads TGTGCCAGCAGTGAAATCAAGCGGCAGCTTAATGAAAAACTGTTTTTT. Its protein is CASSEIKRQLNEKLFF. The complete variable domain, with remaining parts taken from reference TRBV2 and TRBJ1-4, reads EPEVTQTPSHQVTQMGQEVILRCVPISNHLYFYWYRQILGQKVEFLVSFYNNEISEKSEIFDDQFSVERPDGSNFTLKIRSTKLEDSAMYFCASSEIKRQLNEKLFFGSGTQLSVL.

This rearrangement joins TRBV4-1 to TRBJ2-7; D is possibly TRBD1 (5 bases). The V gene's germline CDR1 is MGHRA and CDR2 YSYEKL. Between the trimmed V and J ends, which lost 3 bases and 3 bases, there was a span of 12 bases. The CDR3 loop spans 14 amino acids. CDR3: CASSQTAGSYEQYV. The CDR3 DNA follows: TGCGCCAGCAGCCAGACAGCTGGCAGCTACGAGCAGTACGTC.

This sequence joins TRBV7-3 and TRBJ1-2, with D maybe TRBD1 (5 bases). This CDR3 region has 17 residues. Germline lookup yields CDR1 SGHTA and CDR2 FQGTGA. Trimming pared 4 bases from V and 4 bases from J, leaving 22 bases between. The CDR3 sequence is CASSSEGLNPSTYGYTF. The DNA of the CDR3 is TGTGCCAGCAGCTCGGAGGGGCTCAACCCCTCTACCTATGGCTACACCTTC.

The V gene is TRBV6-2 or TRBV6-3, the J gene TRBJ2-3; no definite D call. V lost 2 bases and J lost 5, with 8 bases in between. CDR1 and CDR2 (germline): MNHEY, SVGEGT. The CDR3 has 13 residues. The CDR3 region has the DNA TGTGCCAGCAGTTACGATGAGCGAGATACGCAGTATTTT. Translation gives CASSYDERDTQYF.

This chain links TRBV7-9 with TRBJ2-1; the D gene is possibly TRBD2 (5 bases). V gave up 5 bases and J gave up 3 bases, with 14 bases separating them. The CDR3 has 15 amino acids. The germline V gene has CDR1 SEHNR and CDR2 FQNEAQ (reference sequence). This CDR3 reads CASSPSTSYYNEQFF. As DNA, the CDR3 is TGTGCCAGCAGCCCGAGTACTAGTTACTACAATGAGCAGTTCTTC.

The J gene is TRBJ1-3, the V gene TRBV14, with TRBD1 matching over 8 bases. The CDR3 sequence is 14 residues long. V lost 5 bases, J lost 2 bases, and 2 bases stayed unmatched. In germline, CDR1 is SGHDN, CDR2 FVKESK. The CDR3 DNA reads TGTGCCAGCAGCTTGACAGGGGCTGGAAACACCATATATTTT. Translated: CASSLTGAGNTIYF.

The chain combines TRBV6-6 with TRBJ2-1, with D uncertain. The CDR3 is made up of 14 amino acids. V shed 6 bases and J shed 2 bases, with 11 bases lying between them. The V gene's germline CDR1 is MNHNY and CDR2 SVGAGI (reference sequence). For the CDR3, the DNA is TGTGCCAGCAGCCAGGAGAGGACCTACAATGAGCAGTTCTTC. Its translation is CASSQERTYNEQFF.

This clone appeared once. The chain joins TRBV11-2 to TRBJ2-5; 11 nucleotides agree with TRBD2. V trimming: 5 bases; J trimming: 3 bases; junction bases outside the gene matches: 14. Germline V gene data show CDR1 as SGHAT and CDR2 as FQNNGV. CDR3 length: 18 amino acids. The CDR3 sequence: CASSPDSGGLADKETQYF. CDR3 DNA: TGTGCCAGCAGCCCCGACTCAGGGGGACTAGCGGATAAAGAGACCCAGTACTTC.

This rearrangement joins TRBV30 to TRBJ2-5; maybe TRBD1 (5 bases). Germline V gene lookup returns CDR1 GTSNPN and CDR2 SVGIG (reference sequence). This CDR3 region has 16 residues. V was shortened by 0 bases and J by 5 bases, with 19 bases between the two germline ends. In DNA, the CDR3 is TGTGCCTGGAGTGTGGGCAGGACACGCGGTTTCGAGACCCAGTACTTC. It is translated as CAWSVGRTRGFETQYF.

This chain joins TRBV6-1 and TRBJ1-2, with D possibly TRBD1 on 5 matching bases. Germline V CDR1 and CDR2: MNHNS, SASEGT. Trimming shortened V by 1 base and J by 8 bases, and 11 bases separated the two germline ends. The length of the CDR3 is 13 residues. In DNA, the CDR3 is TGTGCCAGCAGTGAAGTTTTCAGGGAAGGCTACACCTTC. Translating gives CASSEVFREGYTF.

The V gene is TRBV20-1, the J gene TRBJ2-3; no definite D call. The V gene's germline CDR1 is DFQATT and CDR2 SNEGSKA (reference sequence). The CDR3 consists of 10 residues. Trimming left V 7 bases short and J 2 bases short, with 4 bases between. The CDR3 coding sequence is TGCAGTGGGTTCACAGATACGCAGTATTTT. Protein sequence: CSGFTDTQYF.

V and J are TRBV6-2 or TRBV6-3 and TRBJ1-5; weak D call: TRBD1 (6 bases). CDR3 length equals 14 residues. V was cut by 4 bases and J by 7 bases, with 14 bases left in between. Germline values: CDR1 MNHEY, CDR2 SVGEGT. The CDR3 protein is CASSWSGEGQPQHF. DNA of the CDR3: TGTGCCAGCAGTTGGTCAGGGGAAGGCCAGCCCCAGCATTTT.

This chain links TRBV13 with TRBJ1-1; D gene ambiguous. Germline CDR1 is PRHDT and CDR2 is FYEKMQ (reference sequence). V lost 6 bases, J lost 4 bases, and 15 bases lay in between. CDR3 length: 14 residues. This CDR3 is CASSSNEGSTEAFF. The CDR3 nucleotides are TGTGCCAGCAGTTCCAATGAGGGAAGCACTGAAGCTTTCTTT. Filled out from reference TRBV13 and TRBJ1-1, the complete variable domain reads AAGVIQSPRHLIKEKRETATLKCYPIPRHDTVYWYQQGPGQDPQFLISFYEKMQSDKGSIPDRFSAQQFSDYHSELNMSSLELGDSALYFCASSSNEGSTEAFFGQGTRLTVV.

The gene calls are TRBV5-1 and TRBJ2-1; D uncertain. CDR1 and CDR2 from the germline V gene are SGHRS and YFSETQ. The CDR3 totals 15 residues. Trimming removed 0 bases from V and 0 bases from J, with 7 bases in between. The CDR3 loop reads CASSLGSGSYNEQFF. CDR3 sequence (DNA): TGCGCCAGCAGCTTGGGGTCTGGCTCCTACAATGAGCAGTTCTTC.

This clone came up a few times. J is TRBJ2-7 and V is TRBV7-8; D perhaps matches TRBD1 (6 bases). Trimming removed 2 bases from V and 6 bases from J, with 14 bases in between. The CDR3 totals 14 residues. Per germline, CDR1 SGHVS and CDR2 FQNEAQ. As DNA, the CDR3 is TGTGCCAGCAGCTTATATTCAGGGGCTAGCGAGCAGTACGTC. Residues: CASSLYSGASEQYV.

The rearrangement joins TRBV18 to TRBJ2-7, with 8 bases aligning to TRBD1. V lost 0 bases and J lost 3; bases outside the gene matches: 4. The CDR3 extends over 15 amino acids. Germline V gene data show CDR1 as KGHSH and CDR2 as LQKENI. CDR3 nucleotide sequence: TGTGCCAGCTCACCACCGGGACAGGTTTACTACGAGCAGTACTTC. This encodes CASSPPGQVYYEQYF.

CDR3 amino acids: CASSQDRTSGSRGPSSTDTQYF. The DNA for the CDR3 is TGTGCCAGCAGCCAAGATCGGACTAGCGGGAGCAGAGGACCGAGTAGCACAGATACGCAGTATTTT. This chain joins TRBV4-2 and TRBJ2-3; 13 positions agree with TRBD2. The CDR3 extends over 22 amino acids. The germline gives CDR1 LGHNA, CDR2 YNFKEQ. J lost 0 bases, V lost 0 bases, and 15 bases had no gene match.

V gene TRBV24-1 combines with J gene TRBJ2-1, with D perhaps assigned TRBD1 or TRBD2 (5 bases each). Germline-derived CDR1 and CDR2 are KGHDR and SFDVKD. The CDR3 runs to 17 residues. The V gene lost 0 bases and the J gene lost 3 bases, with 14 bases spanning the gap. CDR3 bases: TGTGCCACCAGTGATTTGAAGGGCAGGGCGGGCTACAATGAGCAGTTCTTC. Its protein product is CATSDLKGRAGYNEQFF.

This chain connects TRBV7-9 to TRBJ1-2; D perhaps matches TRBD1 (6 bases). In germline, CDR1 is SEHNR, CDR2 FQNEAQ (reference sequence). Trimming cost V 5 bases and J 4 bases, with 26 bases left between them. This CDR3 is built from 18 residues. The CDR3 loop is CASSVPHLRDKPLYGYTF. CDR3 in DNA: TGTGCCAGCAGCGTACCCCACCTCCGGGACAAGCCCCTCTATGGCTACACCTTC.

The rearrangement joins TRBV5-4 to TRBJ2-5; TRBD2 aligns across 8 bases. V shed 0 bases, J shed 2 bases, and the junction held 6 bases outside the gene matches. The germline CDR1 and CDR2 sequences are SGHNT and YYREEE (reference sequence). The CDR3 length is 16 residues. The CDR3 loop reads CASSLAVAGGQETQYF. The CDR3 DNA follows: TGTGCCAGCAGCTTGGCCGTTGCGGGGGGTCAAGAGACCCAGTACTTC.

This rearrangement joins TRBV7-9 to TRBJ1-2, with unresolved D. In germline, CDR1 is SEHNR, CDR2 FQNEAQ (reference sequence). The CDR3 runs to 14 residues. Between the trimmed V and J ends, which lost 5 bases and 6 bases, there was a span of 16 bases. The CDR3 sequence is CASSPGPPLHGYTF. For the CDR3, the DNA is TGTGCCAGCAGCCCTGGACCGCCCCTTCATGGCTACACCTTC. Complete variable domain (other parts from reference TRBV7-9 and TRBJ1-2): DTGVSQNPRHKITKRGQNVTFRCDPISEHNRLYWYRQTLGQGPEFLTYFQNEAQLEKSRLLSDRFSAERPKGSFSTLEIQRTEQGDSAMYLCASSPGPPLHGYTFGSGTRLTVV.

This clone was seen many times. The rearrangement joins TRBV12-3 or TRBV12-4 to TRBJ2-1; D might be TRBD1 or TRBD2, each matching 5 bases. This CDR3 has 13 residues. Between the trimmed V and J ends, which lost 1 base and 9 bases, there was a span of 10 bases. The CDR3 here is CASSLVGGGEQFF. The CDR3 nucleotides read TGTGCCAGCAGTTTAGTTGGGGGTGGTGAGCAGTTCTTC.

V gene TRBV7-9 combines with J gene TRBJ2-7, with D possibly being TRBD1 (7 bases). The V gene lost 5 bases and the J gene lost 7 bases, with 21 bases spanning the gap. This CDR3 spans 15 amino acids. The germline V gene encodes CDR1 SEHNR and CDR2 FQNEAQ (reference sequence). CDR3: CASSQGGASVGEQYV. CDR3 coding DNA: TGTGCCAGCAGCCAGGGGGGTGCTAGCGTGGGTGAGCAGTACGTC.

V usage is TRBV2 and J usage is TRBJ2-5; no clear D gene. The CDR3 has 14 amino acids. Germline CDR1 is SNHLY and CDR2 is FYNNEI. Between the trimmed V and J ends, which lost 8 bases and 0 bases, there was a span of 13 bases. CDR3 sequence: CASQISVNQETQYF. The CDR3 DNA follows: TGTGCCAGCCAGATTTCGGTAAACCAAGAGACCCAGTACTTC.

J is TRBJ1-5 and V is TRBV3-1 (or the pseudogene TRBV3-2); the D gene is possibly TRBD1 (5 bases). V was clipped by 1 base and J by 1 base, with 8 bases between them. Per the germline V gene, CDR1 is LGHDT and CDR2 is YNNKEL (reference sequence). The CDR3 totals 15 residues. The CDR3 region is CASSQGGMSNQPQHF. In DNA, the CDR3 is TGTGCCAGCAGCCAAGGGGGGATGAGCAATCAGCCCCAGCATTTT.

The J gene is TRBJ2-5, the V gene TRBV27, with D hard to call. Germline V gene lookup returns CDR1 MNHEY and CDR2 SMNVEV (reference sequence). V was clipped by 6 bases and J by 5 bases, with 13 bases between them. The CDR3 runs to 13 residues. The CDR3 coding sequence is TGTGCCAGCAGCTCAAGACTCGGGGAGACCCAGTACTTC. Its translation is CASSSRLGETQYF.

The J gene is TRBJ1-4, the V gene TRBV18; TRBD1 aligns across 11 bases. Germline assignment: CDR1 KGHSH and CDR2 LQKENI. This CDR3 has 19 amino acids. J gave up 8 bases and V 2 bases, and 16 bases lay outside the gene matches. CDR3 sequence: CASSPSDGTGGVQEEKLFF. CDR3 DNA sequence: TGTGCCAGCTCACCATCGGATGGGACAGGGGGTGTCCAAGAGGAAAAACTGTTTTTT.

The chain couples TRBV25-1 to TRBJ2-2, with 11 positions matching TRBD1. The J segment lost 6 bases and the V segment lost 1 base, leaving 1 base of the junction unmatched. This CDR3 comprises 15 residues. Germline values: CDR1 MGHDK, CDR2 SYGVNS. Here the CDR3 DNA reads TGTGCCAGCAGTGAATTGGGACAGGGGGCCGGGGAGCTGTTTTTT. It translates to CASSELGQGAGELFF.

CDR3 sequence reads: CASSLGRGSNQPQHF. The CDR3 DNA sequence: TGTGCCAGCAGCTTAGGCAGGGGCAGCAATCAGCCCCAGCATTTT. The rearrangement joins TRBV7-9 to TRBJ1-5, with D possibly matching TRBD1 (6 bases). CDR3 size: 15 residues. Germline CDR1 is SEHNR and CDR2 is FQNEAQ (reference sequence). V was trimmed by 1 base and J by 1 base, leaving 8 bases between them.